These 18 T cell receptor beta chains originate from one sample sequenced in a study of vaccination effects on CD4 cells after COVID-19. Data came from immunoSEQ multiplex PCR; TCRdb stores just in-frame clones and leaves some out. The table includes under 30,000 clones, 76% detected once. Expansion of antigen-specific CD4+ T cells with viral peptide pools was carried out by the ViraFEST assay before sequencing. Culture lasted approximately 10 days before CD4+ T cell isolation. Vaccinees lacked prior SARS-CoV-2 infection and tested negative for nucleocapsid antibodies. These TCRs are of unknown antigen specificity. The source was CD4+ T cells from PBMCs cultured with HCoV-NL63 spike peptides, collected before COVID-19 vaccination. These receptors all come from a human donor who received a COVID-19 vaccine.

The chain recombines TRBV5-1 with TRBJ1-2; D might be TRBD1 (6 bases). Germline CDR1 reads SGHRS; CDR2 reads YFSETQ. V was cut by 0 bases and J by 0 bases, with 9 bases left in between. The CDR3 length is 15 residues. CDR3 bases: TGCGCCAGCAGCTTGGGGACAGAGACTAACTATGGCTACACCTTC. The encoded protein is CASSLGTETNYGYTF.

This rearrangement joins TRBV3-1 (or the pseudogene TRBV3-2) to TRBJ2-2; 7 nucleotides line up with TRBD2. Trimming removed 4 bases from V and 7 bases from J; junction bases left unmatched: 3. The CDR3 has 13 residues. Germline loops: CDR1 LGHDT, CDR2 YNNKEL (reference sequence). DNA of the CDR3: TGTGCCAGCAGCCGCGGGGGTGACGGGGAGCTGTTTTTT. Its translation is CASSRGGDGELFF.

This clone was seen a handful of times. This chain joins TRBV11-2 and TRBJ2-2; the D gene is possibly TRBD2 (5 bases). The CDR3 totals 13 residues. Germline values: CDR1 SGHAT, CDR2 FQNNGV. The germline V and J ends were trimmed by 8 bases and 4 bases, with 11 bases remaining between them. The CDR3 DNA is TGTGCCAGCGGGCTAGGACTCACCGGGGAGCTGTTTTTT. Translated: CASGLGLTGELFF.

The chain employs TRBV7-9 and TRBJ2-1, with D unclear. V was clipped by 3 bases and J by 0 bases, with 6 bases between them. Looked up from germline, CDR1 is SEHNR and CDR2 is FQNEAQ (reference sequence). The CDR3 sequence is 14 residues long. The DNA of the CDR3 is TGTGCCAGCAGCTTTGCCAGCTCCTACAATGAGCAGTTCTTC. It specifies CASSFASSYNEQFF. The variable domain in full, with the rest retrieved from reference TRBV7-9 and TRBJ2-1, is DTGVSQNPRHKITKRGQNVTFRCDPISEHNRLYWYRQTLGQGPEFLTYFQNEAQLEKSRLLSDRFSAERPKGSFSTLEIQRTEQGDSAMYLCASSFASSYNEQFFGPGTRLTVL.

V and J are TRBV6-5 and TRBJ2-7, with a weak D call TRBD2 (6 bases). Germline V CDR1 and CDR2: MNHEY, SVGAGI. Trimming shortened V by 4 bases and J by 3 bases, and 13 bases separated the two germline ends. This CDR3 has 14 amino acids. The CDR3 protein is CASSSGGILYEQYF. CDR3 nucleotide sequence: TGTGCCAGCAGTTCCGGGGGAATACTCTACGAGCAGTACTTC.

This sequence joins TRBV4-1 and TRBJ2-1, with 12 bases aligning to TRBD2. J lost 4 bases, V lost 1 base, and 8 bases had no gene match. Germline values: CDR1 MGHRA, CDR2 YSYEKL. This CDR3 spans 18 amino acids. Here the CDR3 DNA reads TGCGCCAGCAGCCAAGGAGCTAGCGGGGGGGCTAAGTACAATGAGCAGTTCTTC. The encoded protein is CASSQGASGGAKYNEQFF.

CDR3 nucleotide sequence: TGTGCCAGCAGTTTAGGGTTGGAGGACACTGAAGCTTTCTTT. Translating gives CASSLGLEDTEAFF. The V gene is TRBV28, the J gene TRBJ1-1, with D uncertain. V lost 2 bases, J lost 3 bases, and 10 bases lay in between. The CDR3 is 14 residues long. Germline CDR1 is MDHEN and CDR2 is SYDVKM.

This clone was recorded only once. This chain uses TRBV4-1 with TRBJ1-1; D uncertain. This CDR3 contains 14 residues. From germline, CDR1 is MGHRA and CDR2 YSYEKL. The V end lost 1 base, the J end lost 1 base, and 7 bases lay between the germline ends. DNA of the CDR3: TGCGCCAGCAGCCAAGGTTGGGGGAACACTGAAGCTTTCTTT. Its protein is CASSQGWGNTEAFF.

This chain uses TRBV7-9 with TRBJ1-2, with TRBD1 matching 9 bases. The CDR3 contains 13 residues. After removal of 5 bases from V and 4 bases from J, the junction contained 2 bases not matched to a gene. Per germline, CDR1 SEHNR and CDR2 FQNEAQ (reference sequence). CDR3 region: CASSEQGAYGYTF. CDR3 sequence (DNA): TGTGCCAGCAGCGAACAGGGGGCCTATGGCTACACCTTC.

The chain uses TRBV11-2 and TRBJ1-6, with D perhaps matching TRBD1 (5 bases). Germline CDR1 SGHAT, CDR2 FQNNGV. The CDR3 loop spans 16 amino acids. V was pared by 2 bases and J by 1 base, with 9 bases between. CDR3 region: CASSLQGWSYNSPLHF. CDR3 bases: TGTGCCAGCAGCTTACAGGGTTGGTCCTATAATTCACCCCTCCACTTT. Combining the CDR3 with reference TRBV11-2 and TRBJ1-6 gives the whole variable domain EAGVAQSPRYKIIEKRQSVAFWCNPISGHATLYWYQQILGQGPKLLIQFQNNGVVDDSQLPKDRFSAERLKGVDSTLKIQPAKLEDSAVYLCASSLQGWSYNSPLHFGNGTRLTVT.

The chain carries TRBV6-5 and TRBJ2-1; a possible D gene is TRBD1 (5 bases). CDR1 is MNHEY, CDR2 SVGAGI, per germline. This CDR3 region has 14 residues. The V end was cut by 8 bases, the J end by 2 bases, with 13 bases between. This CDR3 is CASGQGSTYNEQFF. CDR3 DNA: TGTGCCAGCGGTCAGGGTAGCACCTACAATGAGCAGTTCTTC.

This chain uses TRBV19 with TRBJ1-6; TRBD1 matches at 7 bases. Germline V CDR1 and CDR2: LNHDA, SQIVND (reference sequence). The junction had 17 bases not matched to a gene; V was cut back by 3 bases and J by 6 bases. The length of the CDR3 is 19 residues. Here the CDR3 reads CASSISIQGSLGGNSPLHF. CDR3 sequence (DNA): TGTGCCAGTAGTATTTCGATACAGGGGTCGTTGGGTGGTAATTCACCCCTCCACTTT.

The V gene is TRBV24-1, the J gene TRBJ2-3; D is unresolved. The CDR3 runs to 16 residues. CDR1 and CDR2 (germline): KGHDR, SFDVKD. Trimming pared 3 bases from V and 0 bases from J, leaving 12 bases between. The CDR3 reads CATSDATVASTDTQYF. CDR3 DNA: TGTGCCACCAGTGATGCGACGGTAGCTAGCACAGATACGCAGTATTTT.

The V call is TRBV5-6, the J call TRBJ2-1; a weak D match, TRBD2 (7 bases). This CDR3 is 14 amino acids long. The V end lost 4 bases, the J end lost 6 bases, and 14 bases lay between the germline ends. Germline values: CDR1 SGHDT, CDR2 YYEEEE. For the CDR3, the DNA is TGTGCCAGCAGCCGGTGGGGAGGGGGCAATGAGCAGTTCTTC. Protein product: CASSRWGGGNEQFF.

The rearrangement joins TRBV6-9 to TRBJ1-1; D gene uncertain. The CDR3 is 16 residues long. The germline gives CDR1 MNHGY, CDR2 SVAAGI. V gave up 0 bases and J gave up 1 base, with 12 bases separating them. CDR3 in amino acids: CASSYSTPVRNTEAFF. CDR3 in DNA: TGTGCCAGCAGTTATTCCACTCCAGTCCGGAACACTGAAGCTTTCTTT.

CDR3: CASSSWTGANYGYTF. In DNA form, the CDR3 reads TGTGCCAGCAGCTCTTGGACAGGGGCCAACTATGGCTACACCTTC. This rearrangement joins TRBV5-4 to TRBJ1-2; 9 bases are shared with TRBD1. With 3 bases clipped from V and 2 bases from J, the junction kept 5 bases outside the gene matches. This CDR3 is built from 15 residues. Germline values: CDR1 SGHNT, CDR2 YYREEE (reference sequence).

This clone was observed a handful of times. The rearrangement uses TRBV9 and TRBJ2-5, with TRBD1 matching 8 bases. The length of the CDR3 is 15 residues. The germline V gene has CDR1 SGDLS and CDR2 YYNGEE. The V and J ends lost 3 bases and 5 bases, in that order; junction bases with no gene match: 9. CDR3: CASSASGQVIETQYF. The CDR3 nucleotides are TGTGCCAGCAGCGCATCGGGACAGGTGATTGAGACCCAGTACTTC.

Only a few counts were recorded for this clone. V is TRBV7-9 and J is TRBJ2-3; 12 nucleotides align to TRBD2. The germline V gene encodes CDR1 SEHNR and CDR2 FQNEAQ (reference sequence). This CDR3 comprises 17 residues. V shed 0 bases and J 5 bases; nucleotides not matched to a gene: 6. The DNA for the CDR3 is TGTGCCAGCAGCTTAGCTTTAGGACTAGCGGGACGAGATACGCAGTATTTT. This encodes CASSLALGLAGRDTQYF. Using reference TRBV7-9 and TRBJ2-3 for the parts outside the CDR3, the full variable domain is DTGVSQNPRHKITKRGQNVTFRCDPISEHNRLYWYRQTLGQGPEFLTYFQNEAQLEKSRLLSDRFSAERPKGSFSTLEIQRTEQGDSAMYLCASSLALGLAGRDTQYFGPGTRLTVL.